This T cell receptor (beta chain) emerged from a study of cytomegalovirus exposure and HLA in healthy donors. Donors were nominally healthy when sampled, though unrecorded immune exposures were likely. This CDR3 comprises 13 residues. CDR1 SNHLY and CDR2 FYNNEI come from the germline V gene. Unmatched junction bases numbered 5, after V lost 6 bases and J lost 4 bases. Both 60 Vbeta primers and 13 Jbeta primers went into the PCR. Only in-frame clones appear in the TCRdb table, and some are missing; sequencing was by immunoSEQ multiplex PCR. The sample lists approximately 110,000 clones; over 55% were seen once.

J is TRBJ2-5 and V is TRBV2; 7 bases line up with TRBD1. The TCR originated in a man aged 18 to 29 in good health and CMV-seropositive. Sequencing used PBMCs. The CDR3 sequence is CASRTGKGETQYF. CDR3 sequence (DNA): TGTGCCAGCAGGACAGGGAAAGGAGAGACCCAGTACTTC.